The 7 T cell receptor beta chains given below trace back to one sample, sequenced in a study of cytomegalovirus exposure and HLA in healthy donors. A multiplex PCR was run with 60 Vbeta primers and 13 Jbeta primers. The method was immunoSEQ multiplex PCR; TCRdb's version includes in-frame clones alone and lacks a portion of them. The top ten clones hold 2% to 2.5% of a sample with some 150,000 clones, approximately 72% of them seen once. Sequencing used PBMCs. Receptors originate from a man aged 40-49 years in good health and CMV-seronegative.

This clone was seen only a few times. The chain is built from TRBV6-6 and TRBJ1-1; TRBD1 matches at 9 bases. This CDR3 is 15 amino acids long. With V trimmed by 1 base and J by 1 base, 1 base remained unmatched. Germline loops: CDR1 MNHNY, CDR2 SVGAGI (reference sequence). CDR3 nucleotide sequence: TGTGCCAGCAGTTACTTGGGACAGGGGAACACTGAAGCTTTCTTT. Protein: CASSYLGQGNTEAFF.

The chain employs TRBV7-9 and TRBJ2-1, with D possibly TRBD2 on 5 matching bases. V was trimmed by 3 bases and J by 3 bases, leaving 6 bases between them. This CDR3 comprises 13 residues. Germline V gives CDR1 SEHNR, CDR2 FQNEAQ (reference sequence). CDR3 in amino acids: CASSFDYYNEQFF. The DNA for the CDR3 is TGTGCCAGCAGCTTCGACTACTACAATGAGCAGTTCTTC.

The chain links TRBV12-5 to TRBJ2-6; D is unresolved. The CDR3 spans 17 residues. The germline gives CDR1 LGHNT, CDR2 FRNRAP. V gave up 0 bases and J gave up 1 base, with 10 bases separating them. The CDR3 here is CASGLVLPRSGANVLTF. DNA for the CDR3: TGTGCTAGTGGTTTGGTACTGCCTCGGTCTGGGGCCAACGTCCTGACTTTC. Variable domain in full (rest from reference TRBV12-5 and TRBJ2-6): DARVTQTPRHKVTEMGQEVTMRCQPILGHNTVFWYRQTMMQGLELLAYFRNRAPLDDSGMPKDRFSAEMPDATLATLKIQPSEPRDSAVYFCASGLVLPRSGANVLTFGAGSRLTVL.

This chain uses TRBV5-1 with TRBJ2-1; 9 bases are a match to TRBD2. The CDR3 extends over 14 amino acids. With V trimmed by 0 bases and J by 8 bases, 3 bases remained unmatched. Germline V lookup: CDR1 SGHRS, CDR2 YFSETQ. The CDR3 coding sequence is TGCGCCAGCAGCTTGGGACTAGCGGTGGATGAGCAGTTCTTC. It is translated as CASSLGLAVDEQFF.

This clone has a single count. The chain uses TRBV5-1 and TRBJ2-1, with D possibly matching TRBD2 (6 bases). V was trimmed by 3 bases and J by 3 bases, leaving 16 bases between them. CDR1 is SGHRS and CDR2 is YFSETQ in the germline V gene. This CDR3 comprises 16 residues. The CDR3 coding sequence is TGCGCCAGCAGCTCTGGTCGGGGGTCCTACTACAATGAGCAGTTCTTC. It translates to CASSSGRGSYYNEQFF.

V usage is TRBV5-4 and J usage is TRBJ2-1; 10 positions match TRBD1. V trimming: 2 bases; J trimming: 10 bases; junction bases outside the gene matches: 6. Germline V gives CDR1 SGHNT, CDR2 YYREEE (reference sequence). CDR3 length equals 14 residues. The CDR3 protein is CASSFGTGAREQFF. CDR3 DNA sequence: TGTGCCAGCAGCTTCGGGACAGGGGCACGCGAGCAGTTCTTC.

A few counts support this clone. The chain couples TRBV15 to TRBJ1-2; D remains unclear. Germline-derived CDR1 and CDR2 are LNHNV and YYDKDF (reference sequence). With 4 bases removed from V and 4 bases from J, the gap between germline ends came to 10 bases. The CDR3 sequence is 13 residues long. The DNA for the CDR3 is TGTGCCACCAGCACCTACTTCGGCTATGGCTACACCTTC. It translates to CATSTYFGYGYTF.